This T cell receptor (beta chain) was observed in a study of blood T cell repertoires in COVID-19 (dated by TCRdb to about 2020). Study-wide context: The collaborator samples originated in the United States, Italy and Spain and spanned the acute and convalescent phases of COVID-19. The prospective study material was composed of cDNA or gDNA derived from T cells, B-cell-depleted T cells, or PBMCs. The dataset comprised deeply sampled blood TCRbeta repertoires from subjects exposed to, actively infected with, or recovered from COVID-19. The repertoires were released in a freely available public database meant as a resource for research on the immune response to SARS-CoV-2. The samples were drawn from the first 160 participants of the ongoing ImmuneRACE study and from over 950 subjects provided by 6 global collaborators. Sample metadata almost always included a de-identified subject ID, COVID-19 status, age in years and sex. Where HLA class I and class II types were available, the types were taken from metadata supplied by the sample provider, not from assay-based typing. The investigation overall reported the following: The amount of clinical and demographic metadata varied by source and participant and was provided uncurated.

Participants in the prospective study were enrolled through a virtual design, were aged about 18 to 90 years, and lived in about two dozen United States geographic areas. In the prospective study, participants were assigned to cohorts based on the clinical history participants reported in a screening survey and a study questionnaire. Each participant in the prospective study had whole blood, serum and a nasopharyngeal or oropharyngeal swab collected by mobile phlebotomists. Additional blood draws and questionnaires over a 2-month period could optionally be provided by prospective study participants. Blood samples from the prospective study were shipped frozen or at room temperature prior to DNA extraction. A note on this clone: Its specific antigen is unknown. It has no much larger one-base neighbor in the sample; base qualities were not kept.

The CDR3 has 16 amino acids, counting the end cysteine and phenylalanine. Left in the record is the CDR3 DNA by itself, 48 bases read in frame from the first base. The germline V gene gives CDR1 as SGHRS and CDR2 as YFSETQ. The junction carries 18 bases between V and J, which are trimmed by 5 bases and 3 bases respectively. TCRbeta CDR3 regions were amplified from genomic DNA by means of the immunoSEQ Assay, a bias-controlled multiplex PCR. In the paper's pipeline: Nucleated cell counts per sample were estimated from amplification of reference gene primers within the assay. To quantify the absolute abundance of each unique TCRbeta CDR3 rearrangement, sequence reads were collapsed and filtered. Productive Simpson clonality was computed per sample as the square root of Simpson's diversity index over productive rearrangements. TCRdb's version of the immuneACCESS table is confined to in-frame rearrangements and falls short of the full clone set. An unresolved V gene accounts for under half of the shortfall where checked; the remainder is of unknown origin. V and J calls and clone size follow that table, whereas D and trimming were derived from the DNA. The sample table contains roughly 200,000 clones; only one count was recorded for approximately 82% of them. The top ten constitute around 5.2% of the sample.

The TCR originated in a woman aged 60-70 years with acute COVID-19. The chain is encoded by TRBV5-1 joined to TRBJ2-4; tentative D gene TRBD2, with 6 bases matching. The sample consisted of PBMCs or T cells enriched from blood (not recorded which). The nucleotide sequence reads TGCGCCAGCAGTTTTGGAGGTTTGGAGGGCAAAAACATTCAGTACTTC. Translation gives CASSFGGLEGKNIQYF.